This TCR beta chain comes out of a study of Ad26.COV2.S vaccination and SARS-CoV-2 variants. Using immunoSEQ multiplex PCR, the repertoire was profiled, and TCRdb retains in-frame clones only, with some absent. The table has more than 400,000 clones, 92% seen once; the top ten hold around 1.7%. The treatment was: around 19 received Ad26.COV2.S at low or high dose, single or two shots; a few received placebo; per-sample allocation not given. Specimen acquisition occurred on day 63 following the initial vaccine or placebo injection. The germline CDR1 and CDR2 sequences are SGHNT and YYREEE (reference sequence). CDR3 length: 13 amino acids. V was clipped by 4 bases and J by 4 bases, with 11 bases between them.

The sample in question was peripheral blood, obtained in a trial of Ad26.COV2.S vaccine versus placebo. The J gene is TRBJ2-5, the V gene TRBV5-4; the D is unclear. The clonotype comes from a person between 18 and 65 years old who received the Ad26.COV2.S COVID-19 vaccine or a placebo. In nucleotides, the CDR3 is TGTGCCAGCAGCCCATGGGTGGGAGAGACCCAGTACTTC. It encodes CASSPWVGETQYF. Full variable domain (rest looked up from reference TRBV5-4 and TRBJ2-5): ETGVTQSPTHLIKTRGQQVTLRCSSQSGHNTVSWYQQALGQGPQFIFQYYREEENGRGNFPPRFSGLQFPNYSSELNVNALELDDSALYLCASSPWVGETQYFGPGTRLLVL.